Presented here are 15 T cell receptor beta chains from one specimen sequenced in a study of shared clonotypes between healthy human individuals. Repertoires were generated with immunoSEQ multiplex PCR, while TCRdb's copy carries only in-frame clones and drops some. The table shows approximately 1,500,000 clones, with around 97% occurring only once. Sequences were obtained from naive CD4+ T cells sorted from blood. Sample subset: CD45RA+ positively selected. The receptor source for this set is a man under 40 in good health.

The rearrangement joins TRBV4-1 to TRBJ2-1; 7 nucleotides match TRBD2. CDR1 is MGHRA, CDR2 YSYEKL, per germline. This CDR3 has 18 residues. J was trimmed by 13 bases and V by 1 base; bases with no gene match: 22. CDR3 amino acids: CASSQVGSAGLKGGRQFF. CDR3 bases: TGCGCCAGCAGCCAAGTCGGGAGCGCCGGTTTAAAGGGCGGGAGACAGTTCTTC.

The V gene is TRBV2, the J gene TRBJ1-3; D is uncertain. The CDR3 runs to 13 residues. V was trimmed by 5 bases and J by 2 bases, leaving 7 bases between them. CDR1 is SNHLY and CDR2 is FYNNEI in the germline V gene. CDR3 sequence: CASSLAAGNTIYF. CDR3 coding DNA: TGTGCCAGCAGTTTAGCAGCTGGAAACACCATATATTTT.

The V call is TRBV5-8, the J call TRBJ1-5; no clear D gene. V was cut by 0 bases and J by 1 base, with 2 bases left in between. The CDR3 has 13 amino acids. Looked up from germline, CDR1 is SGHTS and CDR2 is YDEGEE. The DNA of the CDR3 is TGTGCCAGCAGCTTGGACAGCAATCAGCCCCAGCATTTT. As protein: CASSLDSNQPQHF.

This chain links TRBV4-1 with TRBJ2-5; D is ambiguous. The CDR3 is made up of 16 amino acids. V was pared by 1 base and J by 5 bases, with 17 bases between. Per the germline V gene, CDR1 is MGHRA and CDR2 is YSYEKL. The CDR3 reads CASSQVLVGGSETQYF. In DNA, the CDR3 is TGCGCCAGCAGCCAAGTCTTGGTGGGTGGTTCCGAGACCCAGTACTTC.

The genes are TRBV6-5 and TRBJ2-7; 10 nucleotides match TRBD2. The germline gives CDR1 MNHEY, CDR2 SVGAGI. CDR3 length: 16 amino acids. V trimming: 3 bases; J trimming: 3 bases; junction bases outside the gene matches: 8. The CDR3 DNA reads as TGTGCCAGCAGTTATTTACGAGCGGGAGGGGGCTACGAGCAGTACTTC. It translates to CASSYLRAGGGYEQYF.

The V gene is TRBV2, the J gene TRBJ1-1, with D possibly being TRBD1 (6 bases). Germline V gives CDR1 SNHLY, CDR2 FYNNEI. This CDR3 has 12 amino acids. Trimming left V 8 bases short and J 11 bases short, with 18 bases between. CDR3: CASGNEGGTAFF. The CDR3 DNA sequence: TGTGCCAGCGGGAATGAGGGGGGAACGGCTTTCTTT. Together with reference TRBV2 and TRBJ1-1, the CDR3 gives the full variable domain: EPEVTQTPSHQVTQMGQEVILRCVPISNHLYFYWYRQILGQKVEFLVSFYNNEISEKSEIFDDQFSVERPDGSNFTLKIRSTKLEDSAMYFCASGNEGGTAFFGQGTRLTVV.

The chain uses TRBV6-5 and TRBJ2-5; D uncertain. CDR1 is MNHEY and CDR2 is SVGAGI in the germline V gene. Deletions cut 0 bases from V and 5 bases from J, with 10 bases between. The CDR3 has 14 amino acids. The CDR3 coding sequence is TGTGCCAGCAGTTACTCGTTATCTGCGGAGACCCAGTACTTC. Its translation is CASSYSLSAETQYF.

The table lists this clone with a few counts. V gene TRBV18 combines with J gene TRBJ1-4, with 7 nucleotides matching TRBD1. The CDR3 loop spans 16 amino acids. Trimming cost V 6 bases and J 4 bases; bases outside gene matches: 11. The germline CDR1 and CDR2 sequences are KGHSH and LQKENI. This chain's CDR3 is CASSQTPGQFNEKLFF. CDR3 nucleotide sequence: TGTGCCAGCTCTCAGACTCCGGGACAGTTTAATGAAAAACTGTTTTTT.

Note on this clone: Within the sample, other DNA sequences also encode this same CDR3. This chain connects TRBV18 to TRBJ2-1; 7 nucleotides line up with TRBD1. Unmatched junction bases numbered 0, after V lost 2 bases and J lost 2 bases. CDR1 and CDR2 (germline): KGHSH, LQKENI. The CDR3 runs to 14 residues. CDR3 in DNA: TGTGCCAGCTCACCAGGGACAGCCTACAATGAGCAGTTCTTC. This encodes CASSPGTAYNEQFF.

The chain has TRBV5-3 and TRBJ1-5, with no clear D. TRBV5-3 is flagged as an ORF with uncertain function. There are 11 residues in the CDR3. V lost 1 base and J 6 bases, leaving 2 bases between the germline ends. CDR3 nucleotide sequence: TGTGCCAGAAGCTTGCGTCAGCCCCAGCATTTT. This encodes CARSLRQPQHF.

The rearrangement uses TRBV5-4 and TRBJ1-1, with 7 bases fitting TRBD1. Germline V gene sequence: CDR1 SGHNT, CDR2 YYREEE (reference sequence). This CDR3 region has 14 residues. V was pared by 4 bases and J by 4 bases, with 7 bases of the junction left unmatched. The CDR3: CASSMPGQLTEAFF. The CDR3, as DNA: TGTGCCAGCAGCATGCCGGGACAGCTCACTGAAGCTTTCTTT.

The V call is TRBV6-1, the J call TRBJ2-5; 14 nucleotides match TRBD2. The CDR3 contains 13 residues. Germline V gives CDR1 MNHNS, CDR2 SASEGT. This CDR3 is CGTSGGLQETQYF. DNA for the CDR3: TGTGGGACTAGCGGGGGGTTACAAGAGACCCAGTACTTC.

The chain carries TRBV11-3 and TRBJ2-1; D might be TRBD1 (6 bases). Germline lookup yields CDR1 SGHNT and CDR2 YENEEA. V was trimmed by 4 bases and J by 8 bases, leaving 12 bases between them. The CDR3 has 13 amino acids. This CDR3 reads CASSSRGSHEQFF. Written as DNA, the CDR3 is TGTGCCAGCAGCTCAAGGGGGAGCCATGAGCAGTTCTTC.

The chain employs TRBV2 and TRBJ2-7; 9 bases fit TRBD2. CDR1 is SNHLY, CDR2 FYNNEI, per germline. This CDR3 is built from 13 residues. V gave up 6 bases and J gave up 4 bases; unmatched junction bases: 4. CDR3 bases: TGTGCCAGCAGGTTGACTAGCGGTTACGAGCAGTACTTC. Protein product: CASRLTSGYEQYF.

About this clone: Within the sample, other DNA sequences also encode this same CDR3. This chain connects TRBV28 to TRBJ2-1, with a weak D call TRBD2 (6 bases). Trimming removed 5 bases from V and 0 bases from J, with 11 bases in between. Germline V gene lookup returns CDR1 MDHEN and CDR2 SYDVKM. The CDR3 runs 15 residues. In DNA form, the CDR3 reads TGTGCCAGCAGTGGAGGGTTTAGCTCCTACAATGAGCAGTTCTTC. It encodes CASSGGFSSYNEQFF.